The present TCR beta chain was sequenced within a study of CD8 T cells in Susac syndrome. Germline CDR1 reads KGHDR; CDR2 reads SFDVKD. Trimming took 3 bases from V and 9 from J; bases not matched to a gene: 22. This CDR3 has 20 amino acids. Sequencing of TCR beta was carried out in blood CD8+ and CD4+ T cells. The CD8+ and CD4+ T cells were isolated magnetically using a negative isolation approach, whereas the TEMRA cells were enriched by FACS. Study-wide points: The study acknowledged a relatively small number of individuals in its TCR sequencing and HLA analysis.

Note on this clonotype: Its specificity is not known.

RNA totalling about 0.45 to 1 ug underwent reverse transcription with random hexamers. TCRdb reprocessed the immunoSEQ multiplex PCR reads with MiXCR, giving one entry per CDR3 protein. The data hold some 200,000 distinct CDR3 sequences, with 95% observed a single time. This receptor was obtained from a human donor with multiple sclerosis. The sample consisted of CD4+ T cells from PBMCs. The V and J genes are TRBV24-1 and TRBJ2-3, with 11 bases aligning to TRBD2. The CDR3 region has the DNA TGTGCCACCAGTGATCCGGGACCGTCATCTAGCGGGGGGATCACCGGAACGCAGTATTTT. It codes for CATSDPGPSSSGGITGTQYF.